This TCR beta chain was documented in a study of T cell repertoires in cytomegalovirus infection (dated by TCRdb to between 2019 and 2020). Study-wide context: Alongside well-studied HLA-B-restricted epitopes, the peptide stimulations were aimed at recently identified HLA-C-restricted CMV epitopes, whose presentation resists viral immunomodulation. Donor HLA type was relevant to the analysis, as public TCR beta signatures indicated carriage of CMV infection together with the matching HLA type. Study-level results and caveats: The ex vivo response was dominated by HLA-C-restricted CMV-specific TCR beta clonotypes, and the single most frequent clonotype in two of eight donors was supplied by these HLA-C-restricted clonotypes. Carriers of CMV infection plus the relevant HLA type were discriminated by the cumulative frequency of public TCR beta family members in the study cohort and in an independent approximately 360-donor cohort.

The sequencing machine was an Illumina HiSeq 1500. TCRdb's own reprocessing of the public reads used fastp at Q25 and MiXCR and kept productive beta chains. Every entry covers one CDR3 protein and lists the most common genes and DNA from its rows. This sample holds approximately 120,000 distinct CDR3 sequences; about 32% were observed only once. About 54% of the sample is held by the ten biggest clonotypes. The treatment or condition label, read with the paper, signifies: in vitro stimulation with specific CMV peptide epitopes to enrich CMV-specific T cells. The CDR1 and CDR2 encoded by the germline V gene (reference sequence) are LNHDA and SQIVND. From its cysteine to its phenylalanine, the CDR3 spans 15 amino acids. Just the 45-base CDR3 DNA is kept, in frame starting at base 1. Trimming takes 2 bases off V and 5 bases off J; junction bases not matched to a gene: 5. A few counts support this clonotype. The antigen this receptor binds is unknown. Base-call qualities are not available, and no considerably larger clone is one nucleotide away.

The sequence is built from TRBV19 and TRBJ1-1; 10 junctional bases match TRBD1. This receptor was taken from a human donor in good health (CMV status not recorded). Some clones in this sample may be carry-over from other donors' samples. The sample was CD8+ T cells from cultured PBMCs, taken from culture after CMV antigen stimulation. CDR3 protein: CASSIRQGAWTEAFF. At the DNA level, the sequence is TGTGCCAGTAGTATAAGACAGGGGGCATGGACTGAAGCTTTCTTT.